This T cell receptor beta chain was documented in a study of OX40 agonist ivuxolimab in advanced cancers. Some clones are missing from TCRdb's copy, which holds only in-frame ones; the method was immunoSEQ multiplex PCR. The sample lists just under 45,000 clones, approximately 80% occurring once. V was pared by 0 bases and J by 12 bases, with 5 bases of the junction left unmatched. The germline gives CDR1 SGHDT, CDR2 YYEEEE. The CDR3 runs 12 residues. The input for sequencing was CD4+ or CD8+ T cells sorted from blood, taken in a trial of the OX40 agonist ivuxolimab. V usage is TRBV5-6 and J usage is TRBJ1-1; 7 positions match TRBD1. This clonotype was obtained from an adult with an advanced solid tumor such as melanoma, head and neck, liver or kidney cancer. In DNA form, the CDR3 reads TGTGCCAGCAGCTTGGACAGGGGATTCCCTTTCTTT. As protein: CASSLDRGFPFF.